Presented here are 27 T cell receptor beta chains from one specimen sequenced in a study of blood T cell repertoires in COVID-19 (dated by TCRdb to the early 2020s). Library creation used the immunoSEQ multiplex PCR assay. As stored in TCRdb, this immuneACCESS dataset retains in-frame rearrangements with V and J assigned. A fraction of the clones does not appear; measured against another copy, unresolved V genes explain less than half of the discrepancy, and the remainder lacks a known reason. For this sample there are some 370,000 clones; under 85% appear just once. The ten largest clones capture approximately 5% of the sample. Sequencing was carried out using PBMCs or T cells enriched from blood (not recorded which). These receptors were collected from a woman aged 50 to 60 who had recovered from COVID-19.

V and J are TRBV6-6 and TRBJ1-2; possible D gene TRBD1, 6 bases. The length of the CDR3 is 14 residues. V gave up 0 bases and J gave up 8 bases, with 13 bases separating them. Germline V gene data show CDR1 as MNHNY and CDR2 as SVGAGI (reference sequence). The CDR3 nucleotides read TGTGCCAGCAGTTACTCGAAGAGGACAGAAGGCTACACCTTC. This translates into CASSYSKRTEGYTF.

J is TRBJ1-6 and V is TRBV9; maybe TRBD1 (6 bases). V lost 0 bases and J 6 bases, leaving 13 bases between the germline ends. CDR1 and CDR2 (germline): SGDLS, YYNGEE. The CDR3 spans 16 residues. The CDR3 protein is CASSVGGGAGNSPLHF. DNA of the CDR3: TGTGCCAGCAGCGTAGGGGGGGGCGCAGGTAATTCACCCCTCCACTTT.

This chain links TRBV19 with TRBJ1-5; D ambiguous. The CDR3 loop spans 16 amino acids. Germline CDR1 and CDR2: LNHDA and SQIVND (reference sequence). Trimming removed 6 bases at V and 0 bases at J, with 15 bases between. The DNA of the CDR3 is TGTGCCAGTAGGCCTCGGGGTGTCGGTAGCAATCAGCCCCAGCATTTT. Amino acids: CASRPRGVGSNQPQHF.

This sequence joins TRBV6-9 and TRBJ1-3; 7 positions match TRBD1. The CDR3 sequence is 15 residues long. Germline lookup yields CDR1 MNHGY and CDR2 SVAAGI. V was pared by 6 bases and J by 3 bases, with 8 bases of the junction left unmatched. The CDR3 DNA is TGTGCCAGCAGACACCGGGACAGAGTTGGAAACACCATATATTTT. Amino acid sequence: CASRHRDRVGNTIYF.

The genes are TRBV5-6 and TRBJ1-1, with D maybe TRBD1 (5 bases). Germline-derived CDR1 and CDR2 are SGHDT and YYEEEE. The CDR3 has 15 amino acids. V lost 4 bases and J 5 bases, leaving 18 bases between the germline ends. DNA for the CDR3: TGTGCCAGCAGCCAAACCGGGGGGAGCATAACTGAAGCTTTCTTT. It translates to CASSQTGGSITEAFF.

This clone was seen more than once but under ten times. The genes are TRBV19 and TRBJ2-7; maybe TRBD2 (5 bases). The CDR3 sequence is 11 residues long. CDR1 and CDR2 from the germline V gene are LNHDA and SQIVND (reference sequence). V lost 4 bases, J lost 12 bases, and 13 bases lay in between. The CDR3 region has the DNA TGTGCCAGTAGTAACATCCCTCGGGGGTACTTC. Its translation is CASSNIPRGYF.

Comment on this clone: The sample holds other DNA sequences that translate to the same CDR3. This rearrangement joins TRBV29-1 to TRBJ1-2; tentative D call: TRBD1 (6 bases). V gave up 8 bases and J gave up 6 bases, with 13 bases separating them. Per the germline V gene, CDR1 is SQVTM and CDR2 is ANQGSEA. The CDR3 has 11 amino acids. The CDR3 DNA follows: TGCAGCAGCCGTGGGGGCGATGGCTACACCTTC. It is translated as CSSRGGDGYTF.

The V gene is TRBV10-1, the J gene TRBJ2-1; 12 bases agree with TRBD2. This CDR3 has 15 residues. Germline trimming cut 3 bases from V and 10 bases from J; bases unmatched to any gene: 7. Germline V gene sequence: CDR1 WNHNN, CDR2 SYGVQD (reference sequence). For the CDR3, the DNA is TGCGCCAGCAGTGAACTAGCGGGAGGATGGAGAGAGCAGTTCTTC. Encoded protein: CASSELAGGWREQFF.

J is TRBJ1-1 and V is TRBV6-5; tentatively, D is TRBD1 (6 bases). This CDR3 is 15 amino acids long. The ends were cut back, 0 bases at V and 2 bases at J, with 10 bases in the middle. Germline CDR1 and CDR2: MNHEY and SVGAGI. The CDR3 sequence: CASSYSGGPNTEAFF. The CDR3 nucleotides read TGTGCCAGCAGTTACTCAGGGGGACCCAACACTGAAGCTTTCTTT.

This clone was detected only once. The chain joins TRBV11-3 to TRBJ1-4, with TRBD1 identical over 7 bases. This CDR3 has 15 residues. Germline loops: CDR1 SGHNT, CDR2 YENEEA. Trimming cost V 5 bases and J 8 bases; bases outside gene matches: 11. The CDR3 nucleotides read TGTGCCAGCAGCCCCCGGATTGTGACAGGGGAAAAACTGTTTTTT. It specifies CASSPRIVTGEKLFF.

The rearrangement joins TRBV6-2 or TRBV6-3 to TRBJ2-3, with D possibly being TRBD1 (5 bases). V dropped 5 bases and J dropped 3 bases, with 12 bases sitting between them. Germline values: CDR1 MNHEY, CDR2 SVGEGT. The CDR3 extends over 14 amino acids. The CDR3 region is CASSNRAGTDTQYF. CDR3 in DNA: TGTGCCAGCAGTAACCGGGCAGGGACAGATACGCAGTATTTT.

The rearrangement uses TRBV5-4 and TRBJ1-2; 9 bases align to TRBD1. The CDR3 runs 14 residues. V was clipped by 4 bases and J by 6 bases; unmatched bases: 7. Germline-derived CDR1 and CDR2 are SGHNT and YYREEE (reference sequence). The CDR3 DNA reads TGTGCCAGCAGCACGGACAGGGGAATGAATGGCTACACCTTC. Its protein product is CASSTDRGMNGYTF.

CDR3 sequence: CASSDSIEPTNEKLFF. The CDR3 nucleotides are TGTGCCAGCAGTGACTCAATAGAACCAACTAATGAAAAACTGTTTTTT. The chain employs TRBV6-4 and TRBJ1-4; D gene ambiguous. CDR1 and CDR2 from the germline V gene are MRHNA and SNTAGT. Trimming left V 0 bases short and J 0 bases short, with 8 bases between. The CDR3 is made up of 16 amino acids.

This rearrangement joins TRBV30 to TRBJ1-3; 8 nucleotides agree with TRBD1. V trimming: 1 base; J trimming: 4 bases; junction bases outside the gene matches: 6. Germline V gene sequence: CDR1 GTSNPN, CDR2 SVGIG (reference sequence). The CDR3 is made up of 15 amino acids. The CDR3 bases are TGTGCCTGGAGTGCACAGACAGGGGACGGAAACACCATATATTTT. Residues: CAWSAQTGDGNTIYF.

This clone was observed a single time. The chain has TRBV6-1 and TRBJ2-1; 13 positions agree with TRBD2. Germline-derived CDR1 and CDR2 are MNHNS and SASEGT. The CDR3 totals 16 residues. V gave up 4 bases and J gave up 4 bases; unmatched junction bases: 4. The CDR3 protein is CASSGGLAGVYNEQFF. Here the CDR3 DNA reads TGTGCCAGCAGTGGCGGACTAGCGGGAGTGTACAATGAGCAGTTCTTC.

This clone was seen only once. This sequence joins TRBV4-2 and TRBJ1-2, with 8 bases matching TRBD1. The J segment lost 6 bases and the V segment lost 2 bases, leaving 8 bases of the junction unmatched. Germline loops: CDR1 LGHNA, CDR2 YNFKEQ. The CDR3 is 15 amino acids. As DNA, the CDR3 is TGTGCCAGCAGCCAACCTCTAGGGACAGGTAATGGCTACACCTTC. Protein: CASSQPLGTGNGYTF.

The chain is built from TRBV27 and TRBJ1-1; D is undetermined. This CDR3 spans 17 amino acids. Trimming removed 6 bases at V and 1 base at J, with 21 bases between. Per the germline V gene, CDR1 is MNHEY and CDR2 is SMNVEV (reference sequence). The DNA of the CDR3 is TGTGCCAGCAGCCCGGGGATCGTGGTTAGGGCGAACACTGAAGCTTTCTTT. Translation: CASSPGIVVRANTEAFF.

This clone was counted only a few times. The V call is TRBV9, the J call TRBJ2-2; D is possibly TRBD2 (7 bases). In germline, CDR1 is SGDLS, CDR2 YYNGEE. The CDR3 sequence is 15 residues long. V dropped 0 bases and J dropped 5 bases, with 11 bases sitting between them. The CDR3 bases are TGTGCCAGCAGCGTAGTACAGGGAGGGACCGGGGAGCTGTTTTTT. The encoded protein is CASSVVQGGTGELFF.

The chain couples TRBV18 to TRBJ1-1; D might be TRBD1 (5 bases). CDR1 and CDR2 from the germline V gene are KGHSH and LQKENI. Trimming removed 6 bases at V and 10 bases at J, with 15 bases between. This CDR3 comprises 12 residues. CDR3 in amino acids: CASSLDAGGAFF. The CDR3 coding sequence is TGTGCCAGCTCCCTAGATGCGGGGGGAGCTTTCTTT.

The genes are TRBV2 and TRBJ2-1, with TRBD2 matching 14 bases. This CDR3 spans 15 amino acids. After removal of 5 bases from V and 6 bases from J, the junction contained 3 bases not matched to a gene. Germline V CDR1 and CDR2: SNHLY, FYNNEI. CDR3 bases: TGTGCCAGCAGTCTCGGGACTAGCGGGAGCAATGAGCAGTTCTTC. This codes for CASSLGTSGSNEQFF.

The chain links TRBV15 to TRBJ1-2; D is uncertain. The V end was cut by 0 bases, the J end by 11 bases, with 10 bases between. Germline CDR1 LNHNV, CDR2 YYDKDF (reference sequence). The CDR3 is 12 amino acids. CDR3 in DNA: TGTGCCACCAGCAGAGAACCTCAGGTATACACCTTC. Protein sequence: CATSREPQVYTF.

This clone was counted only a few times. The J gene is TRBJ1-5, the V gene TRBV28; a possible D gene is TRBD1 (5 bases). This CDR3 region has 15 residues. V shed 8 bases and J shed 1 base, with 15 bases lying between them. Per germline, CDR1 MDHEN and CDR2 SYDVKM. The CDR3 DNA reads as TGTGCCAGCCTCTCTTCCGGGGGAAGCAATCAGCCCCAGCATTTT. Residues: CASLSSGGSNQPQHF. Based on the CDR3 plus reference TRBV28 and TRBJ1-5, the full variable domain is DVKVTQSSRYLVKRTGEKVFLECVQDMDHENMFWYRQDPGLGLRLIYFSYDVKMKEKGDIPEGYSVSREKKERFSLILESASTNQTSMYLCASLSSGGSNQPQHFGDGTRLSIL.

This clone is a singleton in its sample. The chain recombines TRBV11-2 with TRBJ2-3, with 10 bases lining up with TRBD1. Germline CDR1 SGHAT, CDR2 FQNNGV. This CDR3 comprises 16 residues. V trimming: 4 bases; J trimming: 7 bases; junction bases outside the gene matches: 11. CDR3 protein: CASSWETGGAINTQYF. CDR3 nucleotide sequence: TGTGCCAGCAGCTGGGAGACAGGGGGCGCAATAAATACGCAGTATTTT.

The chain carries TRBV27 and TRBJ1-1, with TRBD1 matching 7 bases. Germline CDR1 is MNHEY and CDR2 is SMNVEV (reference sequence). The CDR3 is made up of 14 amino acids. V trimming: 2 bases; J trimming: 2 bases; junction bases outside the gene matches: 2. The CDR3 DNA sequence: TGTGCCAGCAGTTTAGGGACAGTAAACACTGAAGCTTTCTTT. This encodes CASSLGTVNTEAFF.

The rearrangement uses TRBV7-9 and TRBJ1-4; weak D call: TRBD1 (5 bases). Deletions cut 6 bases from V and 7 bases from J, with 12 bases between. CDR3 length: 13 amino acids. CDR1 is SEHNR, CDR2 FQNEAQ, per germline (reference sequence). In nucleotides, the CDR3 is TGTGCCAGCAGTCCCGACAGTTTTGAAAAACTGTTTTTT. Protein product: CASSPDSFEKLFF.

The rearrangement joins TRBV6-5 to TRBJ2-5; 14 nucleotides agree with TRBD2. V lost 4 bases and J lost 2; bases outside the gene matches: 3. Germline CDR1 and CDR2: MNHEY and SVGAGI. The CDR3 covers 16 residues. CDR3: CASSSRTSGGQETQYF. CDR3 DNA: TGTGCCAGCAGTTCGAGGACTAGCGGGGGGCAAGAGACCCAGTACTTC.

The chain carries TRBV9 and TRBJ2-2, with 7 bases aligning to TRBD1. The CDR3 covers 16 residues. In germline, CDR1 is SGDLS, CDR2 YYNGEE. V lost 0 bases, J lost 7 bases, and 9 bases stayed unmatched. CDR3 amino acids: CASSVAPSGGIGELFF. The CDR3 coding sequence is TGTGCCAGCAGCGTAGCCCCGTCAGGGGGAATCGGGGAGCTGTTTTTT. Full variable domain (missing parts from reference TRBV9 and TRBJ2-2): DSGVTQTPKHLITATGQRVTLRCSPRSGDLSVYWYQQSLDQGLQFLIQYYNGEERAKGNILERFSAQQFPDLHSELNLSSLELGDSALYFCASSVAPSGGIGELFFGEGSRLTVL.